The clone carrying this TCR beta chain occurred a few times. The antigen is not known. The CDR3 length is 13 residues. The germline V gene encodes CDR1 SQVTM and CDR2 ANQGSEA. Trimming took off 6 bases at V and 5 bases at J, with 14 bases between the two ends. The data derive from a study of beta chain features in type 1 diabetes. Study-level results: TCRB CDR3s were moderately but significantly shorter in Type 1 diabetes patients in all four CD4+ subsets.

Of the isolated RNA, all was reverse transcribed, and so the sequenced material was expressed TCRB transcripts. Sequencing was performed with immunoSEQ multiplex PCR; in TCRdb, only in-frame clones are kept and a portion is missing. The sample has approximately 250,000 clones; less than 30% are singletons. This receptor was identified in a woman under 40 with type 1 diabetes. The rearrangement links TRBV29-1 to TRBJ1-5; weak D call: TRBD1 (5 bases). Sequencing used naive CD4+ T cells from blood. The CDR3 DNA follows: TGCAGCGTGGGGGGGGGAAAAGATCAGCCCCAGCATTTT. Its translation: CSVGGGKDQPQHF.